The 9 T cell receptor beta chains reported below all come from one sample, sequenced in a study of blood T cell repertoires in COVID-19. The table came from immunoSEQ multiplex PCR; TCRdb's copy has only in-frame clones and leaves some out. The profile shows 290,000 or so clones, roughly nine tenths of them singletons. The sequencing input was peripheral blood. The receptors here all came from a woman aged 30 to 39 with COVID-19, enrolled during active disease.

This chain uses TRBV28 with TRBJ2-3; D is perhaps TRBD2 (7 bases). Trimming cost V 1 base and J 3 bases, with 17 bases left between them. This CDR3 has 17 amino acids. Per germline, CDR1 MDHEN and CDR2 SYDVKM. Here the CDR3 reads CASSLLGGGLGTDTQYF. The CDR3 nucleotides read TGTGCCAGCAGTTTATTGGGAGGGGGTCTTGGTACAGATACGCAGTATTTT.

The rearrangement uses TRBV11-2 and TRBJ2-7, with unresolved D. Germline assignment: CDR1 SGHAT and CDR2 FQNNGV. Trimming pared 5 bases from V and 0 bases from J, leaving 11 bases between. CDR3 length equals 14 residues. CDR3 sequence: CASSPVQDSYEQYF. In DNA form, the CDR3 reads TGTGCCAGCAGCCCTGTCCAGGACTCCTACGAGCAGTACTTC.

This sequence joins TRBV10-1 and TRBJ1-5; D uncertain. Germline loops: CDR1 WNHNN, CDR2 SYGVQD (reference sequence). The CDR3 totals 13 residues. The V end lost 3 bases, the J end lost 4 bases, and 7 bases lay between the germline ends. CDR3 residues: CASSEHGNQPQHF. CDR3 nucleotides: TGCGCCAGCAGTGAACACGGGAATCAGCCCCAGCATTTT.

The chain combines TRBV28 with TRBJ2-5; D is perhaps TRBD2 (6 bases). Germline-derived CDR1 and CDR2 are MDHEN and SYDVKM. This CDR3 is built from 17 residues. The V and J ends lost 3 bases and 5 bases respectively, with 22 bases between them. Here the CDR3 reads CASSFRGWREREETQYF. In DNA, the CDR3 is TGTGCCAGCAGTTTCCGGGGTTGGAGGGAGAGGGAGGAGACCCAGTACTTC.

The chain links TRBV6-1 to TRBJ2-5; 8 bases fit TRBD1. Germline CDR1 is MNHNS and CDR2 is SASEGT. The CDR3 has 16 amino acids. J lost 2 bases, V lost 1 base, and 6 bases had no gene match. CDR3 sequence: CASSEGGTGLQETQYF. The DNA of the CDR3 is TGTGCCAGCAGTGAAGGTGGGACAGGCCTACAAGAGACCCAGTACTTC.

The chain couples TRBV6-6 to TRBJ2-4; a weak D match, TRBD2 (5 bases). This CDR3 has 15 amino acids. Germline CDR1 MNHNY, CDR2 SVGAGI (reference sequence). V shed 2 bases and J shed 0 bases, with 8 bases lying between them. CDR3 sequence (DNA): TGTGCCAGCAGTTACAGCGGTTTAGCCAAAAACATTCAGTACTTC. Amino acids: CASSYSGLAKNIQYF.

V gene TRBV29-1 combines with J gene TRBJ2-7; 9 bases are a match to TRBD1. Germline-derived CDR1 and CDR2 are SQVTM and ANQGSEA. The CDR3 length is 14 residues. The ends lost 6 bases at V and 0 bases at J; junction bases unmatched: 6. The CDR3 DNA reads as TGCAGCGTCGATGGACAGGGGACCTCCTACGAGCAGTACTTC. The encoded protein is CSVDGQGTSYEQYF.

This chain connects TRBV18 to TRBJ2-2; 9 nucleotides align to TRBD1. CDR3 length equals 18 residues. V shed 2 bases, J shed 6 bases, and the junction held 13 bases outside the gene matches. Germline V gene lookup returns CDR1 KGHSH and CDR2 LQKENI. The CDR3 is CASSPSKTGTGSPGELFF. In nucleotides, the CDR3 is TGTGCCAGCTCACCATCGAAAACCGGGACAGGGTCCCCCGGGGAGCTGTTTTTT.

The chain recombines TRBV7-2 with TRBJ2-2, with D perhaps TRBD1 (5 bases). Germline V CDR1 and CDR2: SGHTA, FQGNSA. Trimming pared 5 bases from V and 2 bases from J, leaving 12 bases between. This CDR3 spans 15 amino acids. CDR3 sequence reads: CASSLTRVNTGELFF. CDR3 in DNA: TGTGCCAGCAGCCTCACCAGGGTAAACACCGGGGAGCTGTTTTTT. Looking up the rest from reference TRBV7-2 and TRBJ2-2 gives the full variable domain: GAGVSQSPSNKVTEKGKDVELRCDPISGHTALYWYRQSLGQGLEFLIYFQGNSAPDKSGLPSDRFSAERTGGSVSTLTIQRTQQEDSAVYLCASSLTRVNTGELFFGEGSRLTVL.